Described below is a single T cell receptor beta chain sequence and its context. Antigen unknown. Repertoires were generated with immunoSEQ multiplex PCR, while TCRdb's copy carries only in-frame clones and drops some. This table holds more than 85,000 clones, around nine tenths found once. This sample was taken from a study of T cell responses to AZD1222 COVID-19 vaccine. Study-wide points: Nearly half of spike-specific TCRs reportedly go after variant regions that carry no mutations.

CDR3 size: 13 residues. Deletions cut 2 bases from V and 5 bases from J, with 8 bases between. CDR1 and CDR2 (germline): SGHRS, YFSETQ. The J gene is TRBJ1-5, the V gene TRBV5-1, with D uncertain. Material: peripheral blood, obtained on day 0 of AZD1222 vaccination. The source is an adult in good health. CDR3 loop: CASSLMADQPQHF. The CDR3 coding sequence is TGCGCCAGCAGCTTAATGGCGGATCAGCCCCAGCATTTT. Combining the CDR3 with reference TRBV5-1 and TRBJ1-5 gives the whole variable domain KAGVTQTPRYLIKTRGQQVTLSCSPISGHRSVSWYQQTPGQGLQFLFEYFSETQRNKGNFPGRFSGRQFSNSRSEMNVSTLELGDSALYLCASSLMADQPQHFGDGTRLSIL.